This T cell receptor (beta chain) stems from a study of OX40 agonist ivuxolimab in advanced cancers. Across the whole study: Patients in the trial were receiving intravenous ivuxolimab every 2 weeks, at doses of 0.01 to 10 mg/kg.

This clone was seen once. Its antigen is not known. The CDR3 length is 14 residues. Germline assignment: CDR1 SGHNT and CDR2 YENEEA. Assay used: immunoSEQ multiplex PCR; TCRdb lists only in-frame clones, some missing. The table lists some 83,000 clones, approximately 93% of them singletons. Study-wide points: It was also the case that some nonresponders had low normalized T-cell clonal expansion.

The TCR comes from an adult with an advanced solid tumor such as melanoma, head and neck, liver or kidney cancer. Source: CD4+ or CD8+ T cells sorted from blood, taken in a trial of the OX40 agonist ivuxolimab. The genes are TRBV11-3 and TRBJ2-7; the match to TRBD1 covers 7 bases. The DNA matches TRBJ2-5 better at its end, which makes the J call doubtful. The CDR3 sequence: CASSWTGQQETQYF. DNA for the CDR3: TGTGCCAGCAGCTGGACGGGACAGCAAGAGACCCAGTACTTC.